This T cell receptor (beta chain) is drawn from a study of cytomegalovirus exposure and HLA in healthy donors. Study-level findings and limits: Most TCR sequences proved rare, with some public TCRs found in many donors. The study listed some 160 cytomegalovirus-associated TCR beta chains.

As for this clone: Its specificity is unknown.

Using immunoSEQ multiplex PCR, the repertoire was profiled, and TCRdb retains in-frame clones only, with some absent. Here the sample spans around 52,000 clones, about 92% being singletons. The V gene end was trimmed by 6 bases and the J gene end by 3 bases; junction bases not matched to a gene: 3. The CDR3 extends over 14 amino acids. Germline values: CDR1 MNHNS, CDR2 SASEGT. The TCR was taken from a woman aged 18-29 years in good health and CMV-seronegative. The chain combines TRBV6-1 with TRBJ1-5, with 9 bases that match TRBD1. Sequences were obtained from PBMCs. The CDR3 sequence is CASRGTGSNQPQHF. The CDR3 nucleotides read TGTGCCAGCAGGGGGACAGGGTCCAATCAGCCCCAGCATTTT.